Below, 13 T cell receptor beta chains from the same sample are listed, as sequenced in a study of T cell responses to AZD1222 COVID-19 vaccine. Profiling relied on immunoSEQ multiplex PCR, and the TCRdb table lists in-frame clones only, not all of them. The sample includes roughly 150,000 clones, about 92% of them seen just once. Sample: peripheral blood, taken 28 days after the second AZD1222 dose. The receptor set was obtained from an adult who received the AZD1222 COVID-19 vaccine.

This chain uses TRBV7-9 with TRBJ2-1; no definite D call. Germline V CDR1 and CDR2: SEHNR, FQNEAQ (reference sequence). The CDR3 consists of 14 residues. Trimming pared 5 bases from V and 2 bases from J, leaving 10 bases between. The DNA for the CDR3 is TGTGCCAGCAGCACCGACTTGGCCTACAATGAGCAGTTCTTC. Translated, it gives CASSTDLAYNEQFF.

The chain is built from TRBV18 and TRBJ1-2, with 7 bases matching TRBD1. The germline V gene encodes CDR1 KGHSH and CDR2 LQKENI. Unmatched junction bases numbered 6, after V lost 5 bases and J lost 3 bases. The CDR3 spans 14 residues. For the CDR3, the DNA is TGTGCCAGCTCAGCTGGGACAGCGGACTATGGCTACACCTTC. Amino acid sequence: CASSAGTADYGYTF.

The J gene is TRBJ1-3, the V gene TRBV3-1 (or the pseudogene TRBV3-2); D unclear. Trimming took 3 bases from V and 0 from J, leaving 12 bases between them. The CDR3 has 16 amino acids. Germline V lookup: CDR1 LGHDT, CDR2 YNNKEL (reference sequence). This CDR3 reads CASSHEGGYSGNTIYF. The CDR3 nucleotides read TGTGCCAGCAGCCATGAGGGTGGCTACTCTGGAAACACCATATATTTT.

The V call is TRBV5-1, the J call TRBJ2-5; TRBD2 agrees at 9 bases. The V gene's germline CDR1 is SGHRS and CDR2 YFSETQ. The CDR3 consists of 14 residues. V trimming: 7 bases; J trimming: 1 base; junction bases outside the gene matches: 5. The CDR3: CASATSGSQETQYF. In DNA form, the CDR3 reads TGCGCCAGCGCGACTAGCGGCAGCCAAGAGACCCAGTACTTC.

This clone was counted a single time. The chain employs TRBV6-5 and TRBJ1-4; D gene ambiguous. Trimming took 2 bases from V and 2 from J, leaving 6 bases between them. The CDR3 runs 14 residues. Germline loops: CDR1 MNHEY, CDR2 SVGAGI. The CDR3 DNA is TGTGCCAGCAGTTACGGTCGTACTAATGAAAAACTGTTTTTT. Protein sequence: CASSYGRTNEKLFF.

Only one count was recorded for this clone. The chain has TRBV7-8 and TRBJ2-1; 15 bases line up with TRBD2. From germline, CDR1 is SGHVS and CDR2 FQNEAQ. V lost 4 bases to trimming and J lost 8 bases; unmatched junction nucleotides: 6. This CDR3 comprises 16 residues. The CDR3 bases are TGTGCCAGCAGCTCTTGGACTAGCGGGAGGGGAGATGAGCAGTTCTTC. Translated: CASSSWTSGRGDEQFF. The whole variable domain, filled in from reference TRBV7-8 and TRBJ2-1, reads GAGVSQSPRYKVAKRGQDVALRCDPISGHVSLFWYQQALGQGPEFLTYFQNEAQLDKSGLPSDRFFAERPEGSVSTLKIQRTQQEDSAVYLCASSSWTSGRGDEQFFGPGTRLTVL.

The V gene is TRBV14, the J gene TRBJ1-1, with D unresolved. The CDR3 consists of 15 residues. Trimming stripped 3 bases from V and 2 bases from J, with 13 bases between. Germline loops: CDR1 SGHDN, CDR2 FVKESK. CDR3 sequence (DNA): TGTGCCAGCAGCCAGATTTTGCCCATCAACACTGAAGCTTTCTTT. Encoded protein: CASSQILPINTEAFF.

The table lists this clone with a few counts. The J gene is TRBJ2-5, the V gene TRBV5-4; D is undetermined. Trimming shortened V by 1 base and J by 6 bases, and 10 bases separated the two germline ends. Germline V CDR1 and CDR2: SGHNT, YYREEE (reference sequence). This CDR3 spans 13 amino acids. For the CDR3, the DNA is TGTGCCAGCAGCTTGTTAGGTTCGAAGACCCAGTACTTC. It yields the protein CASSLLGSKTQYF. Based on the CDR3 plus reference TRBV5-4 and TRBJ2-5, the full variable domain is ETGVTQSPTHLIKTRGQQVTLRCSSQSGHNTVSWYQQALGQGPQFIFQYYREEENGRGNFPPRFSGLQFPNYSSELNVNALELDDSALYLCASSLLGSKTQYFGPGTRLLVL.

The chain couples TRBV7-9 to TRBJ1-4; the match to TRBD1 covers 7 bases. The CDR3 extends over 16 amino acids. CDR1 SEHNR and CDR2 FQNEAQ come from the germline V gene (reference sequence). With 3 bases clipped from V and 8 bases from J, the junction kept 12 bases outside the gene matches. For the CDR3, the DNA is TGTGCCAGCAGCTTTAATACAGGGGCCGGGCGGGAAAAACTGTTTTTT. Protein sequence: CASSFNTGAGREKLFF. The full variable domain, its missing parts supplied by reference TRBV7-9 and TRBJ1-4, is DTGVSQNPRHKITKRGQNVTFRCDPISEHNRLYWYRQTLGQGPEFLTYFQNEAQLEKSRLLSDRFSAERPKGSFSTLEIQRTEQGDSAMYLCASSFNTGAGREKLFFGSGTQLSVL.

CDR3 residues: CASSNRLGQGVYNEQFF. DNA of the CDR3: TGTGCCAGCAGTAATCGCCTCGGACAGGGGGTTTACAATGAGCAGTTCTTC. This chain uses TRBV6-2 or TRBV6-3 with TRBJ2-1, with 10 bases fitting TRBD1. CDR3 length: 17 amino acids. J gave up 4 bases and V 5 bases, and 11 bases lay outside the gene matches. Germline CDR1 reads MNHEY; CDR2 reads SVGEGT.

The genes are TRBV5-5 and TRBJ2-7; 8 bases map to TRBD1. V was pared by 1 base and J by 3 bases, with 6 bases of the junction left unmatched. This CDR3 comprises 15 residues. CDR1 is SGHKS and CDR2 is YYEKEE in the germline V gene (reference sequence). CDR3: CASSLRDRGGYEQYF. The CDR3 nucleotides read TGTGCCAGCAGCTTGAGAGACAGGGGTGGCTACGAGCAGTACTTC. The full variable domain, completed using reference TRBV5-5 and TRBJ2-7, is DAGVTQSPTHLIKTRGQQVTLRCSPISGHKSVSWYQQVLGQGPQFIFQYYEKEERGRGNFPDRFSARQFPNYSSELNVNALLLGDSALYLCASSLRDRGGYEQYFGPGTRLTVT.

The sample holds one count of this clone. The rearrangement joins TRBV2 to TRBJ2-5, with 7 bases matching TRBD2. Germline V gene sequence: CDR1 SNHLY, CDR2 FYNNEI. The J segment lost 5 bases and the V segment lost 5 bases, leaving 5 bases of the junction unmatched. The CDR3 is 13 amino acids. The CDR3 coding sequence is TGTGCCAGCAGTCAGCGGGGTGGGGAGACCCAGTACTTC. Amino acids: CASSQRGGETQYF.

V and J are TRBV18 and TRBJ2-1; D assignment may be TRBD1 or TRBD2 (7 bases each). The CDR3 covers 19 residues. V lost 4 bases to trimming and J lost 0 bases, with 22 bases between them. CDR1 and CDR2 from the germline V gene are KGHSH and LQKENI. CDR3 amino acids: CASSRRDRAGGGSYNEQFF. The CDR3 coding sequence is TGTGCCAGCTCACGCCGCGACAGGGCAGGGGGGGGCTCCTACAATGAGCAGTTCTTC.